A selection of T cell receptor beta chains follows, all from one sample in a study of blood T cell repertoires in COVID-19. The repertoire was sequenced with immunoSEQ multiplex PCR; TCRdb's copy has only in-frame clones and lacks some. The top ten hold 16% of the sample, which has about 69,000 clones, 65% to 85% seen once. The specimen was peripheral blood. The receptor set was obtained from a man aged 55 to 70 with acute or convalescent COVID-19. Both conserved end residues are part of each CDR3. The D gene is left open where the match is weak. For some rows the clone size is stated as once, few or many, or as a class when expanded; others skip it.

V gene	J gene	D gene	clone size	CDR3 protein	CDR3 DNA
TRBV6-4	TRBJ1-1	-	-	CASSTGFNTEAFF	TGTGCCAGCAGTACAGGGTTTAACACTGAAGCTTTCTTT
TRBV5-1	TRBJ1-1	TRBD1	-	CASSPGTGNTEAFF	TGCGCCAGCAGCCCGGGGACAGGTAACACTGAAGCTTTCTTT
TRBV5-4	TRBJ2-7	-	-	CASSLGTETYEQYF	TGTGCCAGCAGCTTGGGGACAGAAACCTACGAGCAGTACTTC
TRBV20-1	TRBJ1-2	-	few	CSARDRIGYTF	TGCAGTGCTAGAGATCGTATCGGCTACACCTTC
TRBV5-6	TRBJ1-5	TRBD1	-	CASSLWDRLQPQHF	TGTGCCAGCAGCTTGTGGGACAGGTTGCAGCCCCAGCATTTT
TRBV2	TRBJ1-4	-	once	CASGSQNEKLFF	TGTGCCAGCGGGAGCCAGAATGAAAAACTGTTTTTT
TRBV7-2	TRBJ2-7	TRBD1	once	CASSRDRGGYEQYF	TGTGCCAGCAGCCGGGACAGGGGGGGCTACGAGCAGTACTTC
TRBV6-2/TRBV6-3	TRBJ2-1	TRBD2	-	CASSYGMVAGASSSYNEQFF	TGTGCCAGCAGTTACGGTATGGTAGCGGGGGCCTCTAGCTCCTACAATGAGCAGTTCTTC
TRBV9	TRBJ1-4	-	-	CASSVDSHVTEKLFF	TGTGCCAGCAGCGTAGATTCACACGTAACTGAAAAACTGTTTTTT
TRBV19	TRBJ2-1	TRBD2	-	CASSSRLAGSSYNEQFF	TGTGCCAGTAGTAGCAGACTAGCGGGAAGCTCCTACAATGAGCAGTTCTTC
TRBV28	TRBJ1-5	-	-	CASSLLGGDEYSNQPQHF	TGTGCCAGCAGTTTATTAGGGGGGGACGAGTATAGCAATCAGCCCCAGCATTTT
TRBV6-1	TRBJ2-5	TRBD1	-	CASSDYKGAPQETQYF	TGTGCCAGCAGTGATTATAAGGGGGCTCCCCAAGAGACCCAGTACTTC
TRBV19	TRBJ2-7	-	-	CASSIKGGSSAYEQYF	TGTGCCAGTAGTATAAAGGGAGGCAGCTCTGCCTACGAGCAGTACTTC
TRBV7-2	TRBJ1-2	-	-	CASSLSPAGYTF	TGTGCCAGCAGCCTCAGTCCCGCTGGCTACACCTTC
TRBV6-4	TRBJ2-1	-	few	CASSTGGGGKPDEQFF	TGTGCCAGCAGTACTGGCGGCGGGGGCAAGCCAGATGAGCAGTTCTTC
TRBV7-3	TRBJ2-7	TRBD1	-	CASAKGQGWAYEQYF	TGTGCCAGCGCTAAGGGACAGGGGTGGGCCTACGAGCAGTACTTC
TRBV11-2	TRBJ2-1	TRBD2	-	CASSLEGTTYNEQFF	TGTGCCAGCAGCTTAGAAGGGACTACCTACAATGAGCAGTTCTTC
TRBV4-3	TRBJ1-1	TRBD1	-	CASSQSLDRVAFF	TGCGCCAGCAGCCAGAGCCTGGACAGGGTAGCTTTCTTT
TRBV12-3/TRBV12-4	TRBJ1-4	-	once	CASSRANEKLFF	TGTGCCAGCAGTCGAGCGAATGAAAAACTGTTTTTT
TRBV27	TRBJ1-2	-	-	CASSLGGGYGYTF	TGTGCCAGCAGTTTAGGTGGAGGCTATGGCTACACCTTC
TRBV9	TRBJ1-6	-	-	CASSVSDGGSPLHF	TGTGCCAGCAGCGTATCAGACGGGGGTTCACCCCTCCACTTT
TRBV2	TRBJ2-3	TRBD2	-	CATEKGTSGGPDTQYF	TGTGCCACCGAGAAGGGGACTAGCGGGGGGCCGGATACGCAGTATTTT
TRBV4-3	TRBJ1-1	TRBD1	-	CASSQWDSNTEAFF	TGCGCCAGCAGCCAATGGGACAGTAACACTGAAGCTTTCTTT